This TCR beta chain was captured in a study of vaccination effects on CD4 cells after COVID-19. Study summary: Samples gathered post-vaccine arrived a median of 72 days past the second dose.

Study observations and caveats: Few convalescent patients were studied, and early post-infection samples were lacking. Infection-derived and vaccine-derived clones contracted markedly late after vaccination.

Trimming took off 0 bases at V and 6 bases at J, with 9 bases between the two ends. This CDR3 has 13 residues. Germline lookup yields CDR1 SEHNR and CDR2 FQNEAQ (reference sequence). This table comes from immunoSEQ multiplex PCR, and its TCRdb copy is limited to in-frame clones, with some not included. Among tens of thousands of clones listed, approximately 76% were seen once. Antigen-specific CD4+ T cells were first expanded with viral peptide pools by the ViraFEST assay and only then sequenced. Following culture for 9 to 11 days, CD4+ T cells were isolated. Participants each got two BNT162b2 or mRNA-1273 vaccine doses. Half the medium was swapped for IL-2 medium on days 3 and 7. This clone came up a few times. As yet, its antigen is unknown.

The clonotype originates from a human donor who received a COVID-19 vaccine. The rearrangement links TRBV7-9 to TRBJ2-7; no reliable D call. The sample consisted of CD4+ T cells from PBMCs cultured with HCoV-OC43 spike peptides, taken after COVID-19 vaccination. This sample's subset: HCoV-OC43 spike overlapping peptide pool stimulation. The CDR3 nucleotides are TGTGCCAGCAGCTTAGCGATCGGGTCCGAGCAGTACGTC. It yields the protein CASSLAIGSEQYV.